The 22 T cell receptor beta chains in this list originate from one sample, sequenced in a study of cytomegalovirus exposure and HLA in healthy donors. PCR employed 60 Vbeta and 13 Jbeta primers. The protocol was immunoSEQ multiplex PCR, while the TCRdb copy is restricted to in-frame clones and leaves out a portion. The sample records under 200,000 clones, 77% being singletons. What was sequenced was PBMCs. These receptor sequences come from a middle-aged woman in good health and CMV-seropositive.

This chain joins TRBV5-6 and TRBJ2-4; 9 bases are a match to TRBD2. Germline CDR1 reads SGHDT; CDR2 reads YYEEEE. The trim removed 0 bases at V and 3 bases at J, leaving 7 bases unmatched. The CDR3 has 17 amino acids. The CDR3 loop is CASSLVGSGGIKNIQYF. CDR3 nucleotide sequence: TGTGCCAGCAGCTTGGTTGGTAGCGGGGGAATCAAAAACATTCAGTACTTC.

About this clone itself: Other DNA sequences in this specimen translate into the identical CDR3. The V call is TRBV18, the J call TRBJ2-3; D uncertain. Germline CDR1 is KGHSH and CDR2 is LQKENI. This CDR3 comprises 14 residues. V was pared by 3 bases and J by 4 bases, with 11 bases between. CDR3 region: CASSPLAGADTQYF. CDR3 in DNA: TGTGCCAGCTCACCGCTGGCTGGTGCAGATACGCAGTATTTT.

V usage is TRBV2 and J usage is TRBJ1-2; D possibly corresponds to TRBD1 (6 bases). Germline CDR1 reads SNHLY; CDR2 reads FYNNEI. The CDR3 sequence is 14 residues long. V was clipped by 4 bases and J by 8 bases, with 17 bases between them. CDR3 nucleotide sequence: TGTGCCAGCAGTGGGACAGCCCTAATGGGGGGCTACACCTTC. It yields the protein CASSGTALMGGYTF. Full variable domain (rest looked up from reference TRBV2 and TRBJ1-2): EPEVTQTPSHQVTQMGQEVILRCVPISNHLYFYWYRQILGQKVEFLVSFYNNEISEKSEIFDDQFSVERPDGSNFTLKIRSTKLEDSAMYFCASSGTALMGGYTFGSGTRLTVV.

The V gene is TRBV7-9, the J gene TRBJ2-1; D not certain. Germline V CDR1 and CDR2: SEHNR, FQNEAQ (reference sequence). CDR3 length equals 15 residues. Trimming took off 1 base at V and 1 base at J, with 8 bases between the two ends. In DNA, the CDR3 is TGTGCCAGCAGCTTAGTGTCTTTATCCTACAATGAGCAGTTCTTC. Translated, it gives CASSLVSLSYNEQFF.

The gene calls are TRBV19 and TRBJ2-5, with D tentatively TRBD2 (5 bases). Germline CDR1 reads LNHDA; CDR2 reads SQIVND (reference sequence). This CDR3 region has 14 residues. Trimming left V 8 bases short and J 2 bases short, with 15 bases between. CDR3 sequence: CASALAGVQETQYF. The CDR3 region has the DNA TGTGCCAGTGCCCTGGCGGGTGTGCAAGAGACCCAGTACTTC.

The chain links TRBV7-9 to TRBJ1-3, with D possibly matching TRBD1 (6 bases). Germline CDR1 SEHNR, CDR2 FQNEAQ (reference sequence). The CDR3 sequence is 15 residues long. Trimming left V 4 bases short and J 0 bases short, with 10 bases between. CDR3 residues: CASSWTEISGNTIYF. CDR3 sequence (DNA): TGTGCCAGCAGCTGGACAGAAATCTCTGGAAACACCATATATTTT.

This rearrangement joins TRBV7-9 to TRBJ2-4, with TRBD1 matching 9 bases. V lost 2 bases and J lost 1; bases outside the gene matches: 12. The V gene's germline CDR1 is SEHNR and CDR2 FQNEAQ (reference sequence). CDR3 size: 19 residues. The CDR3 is CASSLMQGTGFQAKNIQYF. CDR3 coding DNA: TGTGCCAGCAGCTTAATGCAGGGGACAGGGTTTCAGGCCAAAAACATTCAGTACTTC.

The CDR3 here is CAIRFTGGTEAFF. CDR3 nucleotide sequence: TGTGCCATCAGGTTTACAGGGGGCACTGAAGCTTTCTTT. The chain employs TRBV10-3 and TRBJ1-1, with 8 nucleotides matching TRBD1. The CDR3 covers 13 residues. CDR1 and CDR2 (germline): ENHRY, SYGVKD. V was clipped by 6 bases and J by 4 bases; unmatched bases: 4.

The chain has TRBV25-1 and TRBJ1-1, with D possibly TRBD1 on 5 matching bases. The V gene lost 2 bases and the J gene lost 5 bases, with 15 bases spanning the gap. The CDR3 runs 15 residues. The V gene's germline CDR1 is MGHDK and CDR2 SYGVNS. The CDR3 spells CASSELRAGRTEAFF. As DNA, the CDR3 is TGTGCCAGCAGTGAACTCAGGGCCGGGAGGACTGAAGCTTTCTTT.

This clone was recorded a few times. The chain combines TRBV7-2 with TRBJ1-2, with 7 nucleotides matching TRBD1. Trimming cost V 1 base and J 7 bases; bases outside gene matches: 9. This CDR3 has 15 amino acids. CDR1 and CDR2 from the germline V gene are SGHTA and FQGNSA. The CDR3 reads CASSLDFQGVGGYTF. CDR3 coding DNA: TGTGCCAGCAGCTTAGACTTCCAGGGGGTTGGTGGCTACACCTTC. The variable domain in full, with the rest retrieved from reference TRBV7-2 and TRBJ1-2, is GAGVSQSPSNKVTEKGKDVELRCDPISGHTALYWYRQSLGQGLEFLIYFQGNSAPDKSGLPSDRFSAERTGGSVSTLTIQRTQQEDSAVYLCASSLDFQGVGGYTFGSGTRLTVV.

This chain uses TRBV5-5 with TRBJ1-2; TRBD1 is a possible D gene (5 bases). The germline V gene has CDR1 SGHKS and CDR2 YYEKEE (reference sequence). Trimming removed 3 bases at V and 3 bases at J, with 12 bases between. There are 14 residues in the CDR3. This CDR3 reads CASSSQVRDYGYTF. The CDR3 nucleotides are TGTGCCAGCAGCTCACAGGTCCGCGACTATGGCTACACCTTC. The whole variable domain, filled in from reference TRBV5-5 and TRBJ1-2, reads DAGVTQSPTHLIKTRGQQVTLRCSPISGHKSVSWYQQVLGQGPQFIFQYYEKEERGRGNFPDRFSARQFPNYSSELNVNALLLGDSALYLCASSSQVRDYGYTFGSGTRLTVV.

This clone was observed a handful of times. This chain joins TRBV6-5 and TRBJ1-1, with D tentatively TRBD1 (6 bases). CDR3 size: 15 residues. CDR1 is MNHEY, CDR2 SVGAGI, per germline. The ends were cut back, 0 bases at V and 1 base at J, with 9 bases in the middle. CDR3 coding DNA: TGTGCCAGCAGTTACTCTGACAGGTCGAACACTGAAGCTTTCTTT. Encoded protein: CASSYSDRSNTEAFF.

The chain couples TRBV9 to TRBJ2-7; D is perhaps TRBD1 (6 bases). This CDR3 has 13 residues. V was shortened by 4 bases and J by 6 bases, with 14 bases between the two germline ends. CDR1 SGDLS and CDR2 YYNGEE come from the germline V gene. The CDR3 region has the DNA TGTGCCAGCAGCCCCAGGGGTGGGAGCGAGCAGTACTTC. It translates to CASSPRGGSEQYF.

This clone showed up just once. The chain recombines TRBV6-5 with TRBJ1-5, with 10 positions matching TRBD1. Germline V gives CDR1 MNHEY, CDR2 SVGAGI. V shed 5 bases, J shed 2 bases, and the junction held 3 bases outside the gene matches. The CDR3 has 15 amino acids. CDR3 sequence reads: CASSGGTGGNQPQHF. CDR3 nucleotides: TGTGCCAGCAGTGGCGGGACAGGGGGCAATCAGCCCCAGCATTTT.

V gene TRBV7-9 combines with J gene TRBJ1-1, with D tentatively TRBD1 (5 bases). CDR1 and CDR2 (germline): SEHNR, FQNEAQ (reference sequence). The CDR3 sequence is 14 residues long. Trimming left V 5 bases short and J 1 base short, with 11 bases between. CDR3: CASSQGSPNTEAFF. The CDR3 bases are TGTGCCAGCAGCCAGGGCTCGCCGAACACTGAAGCTTTCTTT.

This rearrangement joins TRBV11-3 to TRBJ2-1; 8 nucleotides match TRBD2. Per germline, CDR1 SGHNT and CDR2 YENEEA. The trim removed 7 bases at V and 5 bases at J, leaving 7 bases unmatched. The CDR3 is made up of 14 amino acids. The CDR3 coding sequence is TGTGCCAGCACCAAAACACTAGCGGACAATGAGCAGTTCTTC. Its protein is CASTKTLADNEQFF.

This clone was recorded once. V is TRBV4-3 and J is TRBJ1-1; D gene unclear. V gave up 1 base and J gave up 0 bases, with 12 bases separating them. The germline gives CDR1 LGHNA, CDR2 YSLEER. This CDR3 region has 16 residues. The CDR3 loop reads CASSQGGLVMNTEAFF. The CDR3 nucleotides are TGCGCCAGCAGCCAAGGCGGACTGGTTATGAACACTGAAGCTTTCTTT.

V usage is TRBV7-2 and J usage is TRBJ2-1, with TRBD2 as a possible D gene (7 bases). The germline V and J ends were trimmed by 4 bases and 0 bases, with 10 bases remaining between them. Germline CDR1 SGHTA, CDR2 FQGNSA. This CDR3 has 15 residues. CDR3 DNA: TGTGCCAGCAGCTCGGGGGGCCGCTCCTACAATGAGCAGTTCTTC. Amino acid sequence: CASSSGGRSYNEQFF.

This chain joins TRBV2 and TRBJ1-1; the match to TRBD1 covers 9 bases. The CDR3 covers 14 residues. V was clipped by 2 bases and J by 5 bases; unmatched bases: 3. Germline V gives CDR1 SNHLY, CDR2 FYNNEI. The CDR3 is CASSESGQGTEAFF. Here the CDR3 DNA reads TGTGCCAGCAGTGAATCGGGACAGGGAACTGAAGCTTTCTTT.

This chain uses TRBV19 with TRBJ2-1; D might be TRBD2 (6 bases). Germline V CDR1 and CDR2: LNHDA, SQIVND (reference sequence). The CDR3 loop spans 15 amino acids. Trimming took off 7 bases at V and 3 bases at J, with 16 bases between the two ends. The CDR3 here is CASTTGRGFYNEQFF. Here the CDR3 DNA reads TGTGCCAGTACCACCGGCCGGGGGTTCTACAATGAGCAGTTCTTC.

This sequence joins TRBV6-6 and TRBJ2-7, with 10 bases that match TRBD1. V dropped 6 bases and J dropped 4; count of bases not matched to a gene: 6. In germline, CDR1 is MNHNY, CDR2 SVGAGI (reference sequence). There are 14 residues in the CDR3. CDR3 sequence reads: CASSPGTGDYEQYF. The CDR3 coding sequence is TGTGCCAGCAGCCCCGGGACAGGGGATTACGAGCAGTACTTC.

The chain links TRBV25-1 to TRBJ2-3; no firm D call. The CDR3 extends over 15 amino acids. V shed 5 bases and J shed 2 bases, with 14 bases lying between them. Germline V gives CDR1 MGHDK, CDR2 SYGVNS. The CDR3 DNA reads TGTGCCAGCAGTCCCCCGTGGCCCGCCACAGATACGCAGTATTTT. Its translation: CASSPPWPATDTQYF.